What follows is one T cell receptor beta chain and its context. Sequence at one end of the junction differs from germline and may be a read error. This entry is derived from a study of shared clonotypes between healthy human individuals. Produced via immunoSEQ multiplex PCR; TCRdb's table is partial and in-frame only. The data contain some 2,100,000 clones, about 92% of them singletons. The naive CD8 subset, CD45RO-negative cells positively selected for CCR7, excluded terminally differentiated effector memory CD45RA+ cells. Germline assignment: CDR1 SNHLY and CDR2 FYNNEI. The CDR3 has 11 amino acids. The sequenced sample was naive CD8+ T cells from PBMCs. The rearrangement uses TRBV2 and TRBJ1-3, with a possible D match to TRBD1 (5 bases). This clonotype originated in a man younger than 35 in good health. Some clones in this sample may be carry-over from other donors' samples. Here the CDR3 reads CASSHPGPWGF. The DNA of the CDR3 is TGTGCCAGCAGCCACCCAGGGCCCTGGGGTTTT.